The 9 T cell receptor beta chains below come from one sample, sequenced in a study of T cells in women clearing cervical HPV infection. Assay used: immunoSEQ multiplex PCR; TCRdb lists only in-frame clones, some missing. The sample shows tens of thousands of clones, and under 8.5% sits with its ten largest clones. Sample: blood buffy coat. The receptors come from a woman aged 18 to 75 with a cervical HPV16 infection that either progressed to CIN3+ or cleared (not recorded which).

Comments on this clone: The read stops 3 residues short of the end of the CDR3; the missing end is completed from the germline J gene. This chain connects TRBV20-1 to TRBJ2-2; D unresolved. CDR1 DFQATT and CDR2 SNEGSKA come from the germline V gene (reference sequence). This CDR3 region has 14 residues. Trimming removed 0 bases at V and 3 bases at J, with 8 bases between. The CDR3: CSARDLADTGELFF. Partial CDR3 DNA: TGCAGTGCTAGAGATTTGGCAGACACCGGGGAG.

Remarks on this clone: The missing CDR3 end, 3 residues past where the read stops, is filled in from the germline J gene. V and J are TRBV18 and TRBJ2-7; no clear D gene. Germline V lookup: CDR1 KGHSH, CDR2 LQKENI. This CDR3 has 13 residues. Trimming pared 3 bases from V and 1 base from J, leaving 7 bases between. The sequenced part of the CDR3 DNA is TGTGCCAGCTCACCGGCAGAATCCTACGAG. Translation: CASSPAESYE. The entire CDR3 reads CASSPAESYEQYF.

Details on this clone: The sequence runs out 3 residues before the end of the CDR3; the remainder is reconstructed from the germline J gene. V and J are TRBV12-5 and TRBJ1-1, with 8 positions matching TRBD1. Unmatched junction bases numbered 3, after V lost 6 bases and J lost 0 bases. CDR3 length: 14 amino acids. Germline V lookup: CDR1 LGHNT, CDR2 FRNRAP. Incomplete CDR3 DNA: TGTGCTAGTGGACGGGACAGGCTGAACACTGAA. It codes for CASGRDRLNTE. The complete CDR3 protein is CASGRDRLNTEAFF. Supplemented by reference TRBV12-5 and TRBJ1-1, the full variable domain reads DARVTQTPRHKVTEMGQEVTMRCQPILGHNTVFWYRQTMMQGLELLAYFRNRAPLDDSGMPKDRFSAEMPDATLATLKIQPSEPRDSAVYFCASGRDRLNTEAFFGQGTRLTVV.

Remarks on this clone: With the read ending 3 residues before the CDR3 end, the germline J gene is used to fill in that end. The chain employs TRBV20-1 and TRBJ1-1; TRBD1 agrees at 8 bases. Germline loops: CDR1 DFQATT, CDR2 SNEGSKA (reference sequence). The V gene end was trimmed by 0 bases and the J gene end by 6 bases; junction bases not matched to a gene: 6. The CDR3 totals 14 residues. The CDR3: CSARDQGAFSEAFF. The CDR3 bases that were read are TGCAGTGCTAGAGATCAGGGGGCGTTTTCTGAA.

As to this clone: Read coverage stops 3 residues before the CDR3 terminus; the germline J gene supplies the remainder. This chain connects TRBV11-3 to TRBJ1-1; 9 bases are shared with TRBD1. The length of the CDR3 is 15 residues. The ends lost 6 bases at V and 6 bases at J; junction bases unmatched: 11. Germline values: CDR1 SGHNT, CDR2 YENEEA. The CDR3 DNA, read in part, is TGTGCCAGCAGTTCCGGGACAGGGCGGATGTCTGAA. Encoded protein: CASSSGTGRMSE. The full CDR3 is CASSSGTGRMSEAFF.

In regard to this clone: The CDR3 goes on 3 residues after the read ends, and that part is filled in from the germline J gene. The rearrangement joins TRBV29-1 to TRBJ1-2; D gene uncertain. V was pared by 5 bases and J by 6 bases, with 13 bases between. Per germline, CDR1 SQVTM and CDR2 ANQGSEA. This CDR3 is 12 amino acids long. Partial CDR3 DNA: TGCAGCGTTCAAATATGGAGCGATGGC. This gives the protein CSVQIWSDG. The whole CDR3 reads CSVQIWSDGYTF.

Comment on this clone: Read coverage stops 3 residues before the CDR3 terminus; the germline J gene supplies the remainder. The chain couples TRBV5-6 to TRBJ2-7, with D unclear. Trimming shortened V by 2 bases and J by 3 bases, and 6 bases separated the two germline ends. Germline assignment: CDR1 SGHDT and CDR2 YYEEEE. The CDR3 runs to 12 residues. The covered CDR3 bases are TGTGCCAGCAGCTTCCTCAGCTACGAG. It yields the protein CASSFLSYE. The entire CDR3 sequence reads CASSFLSYEQYF.

For this clone: The read finishes 3 residues shy of the CDR3 end, and the germline J gene is used to complete it. The genes are TRBV6-1 and TRBJ2-5; 8 bases are a match to TRBD2. The CDR3 is made up of 15 amino acids. V lost 1 base to trimming and J lost 6 bases; unmatched junction nucleotides: 7. CDR1 is MNHNS, CDR2 SASEGT, per germline. The DNA read from the CDR3 is TGTGCCAGCAGTGAAGAGGACGGGGGGGTGAAGACC. Translation gives CASSEEDGGVKT. Given in full, the CDR3 is CASSEEDGGVKTQYF.

To note about this clone: The read finishes 3 residues shy of the CDR3 end, and the germline J gene is used to complete it. The chain is built from TRBV19 and TRBJ1-1, with 11 bases aligning to TRBD1. Looked up from germline, CDR1 is LNHDA and CDR2 is SQIVND (reference sequence). Unmatched junction bases numbered 4, after V lost 5 bases and J lost 5 bases. This CDR3 is 14 amino acids long. The covered CDR3 bases are TGTGCCAGTAGTCTAGGACAGGGGGCTACTGAA. Protein: CASSLGQGATE. The complete CDR3 reads CASSLGQGATEAFF.